The rows below give T cell receptor beta chains drawn from one sample of a study of T cell responses to AZD1222 COVID-19 vaccine. The repertoire was sequenced with immunoSEQ multiplex PCR; TCRdb's copy has only in-frame clones and lacks some. The sample has fewer than 200,000 clones, roughly 92% seen once. This material consisted of peripheral blood, taken on day 0 of AZD1222 vaccination. The receptors were sampled from an adult in good health. CDR3s include the opening cysteine and the closing phenylalanine or tryptophan. The order of the fields is clone size, D gene, CDR3 length, J gene, V gene, CDR3 DNA, CDR3 protein. A D gene is named only where the DNA matches it firmly. Clone sizes are given selectively: once, few, many, or a class where the clone is expanded.

>-|-|14|TRBJ1-4|TRBV4-2
TGTGCCAGCAGCACAGGACAGTTTAATGAAAAACTGTTTTTT
CASSTGQFNEKLFF
>-|TRBD1|18|TRBJ2-1|TRBV19
TGTGCCAGCCAGCCGGGACAGGGGCTGCGGGGGTATCCAAATGAGCAGTTCTTC
CASQPGQGLRGYPNEQFF
>-|-|13|TRBJ1-4|TRBV5-4
TGTGCCAGCAGCTTGGACAGGGATGAAAAACTGTTTTTT
CASSLDRDEKLFF
>-|-|13|TRBJ2-4|TRBV28
TGTGCCAGCAGTTCTCCGGGCCCTAACATTCAGTACTTC
CASSSPGPNIQYF
>-|-|14|TRBJ2-5|TRBV29-1
TGCAGCGCAAAGCTGACAAATTTCCAAGAGACCCAGTACTTC
CSAKLTNFQETQYF
>-|-|13|TRBJ1-2|TRBV7-2
TGTGCCAGCAGCCGCGATAGGAGCTATGGCTACACCTTC
CASSRDRSYGYTF
>-|-|17|TRBJ2-5|TRBV2
TGTGCCAGCAGTGAAGCTGGGGGACTCCTACCCCGCGAGACCCAGTACTTC
CASSEAGGLLPRETQYF
>-|-|13|TRBJ1-1|TRBV6-6
TGTGCCAGCAGTTACCAGGGGATTCTCTCAGCTTTCTTT
CASSYQGILSAFF
>-|TRBD1|14|TRBJ1-4|TRBV19
TGTGCCAGTCGCGCGACAGGGGAAGGTGAAAAACTGTTTTTT
CASRATGEGEKLFF
>-|-|12|TRBJ1-4|TRBV19
TGTGCCAGTAGTATCCCCGGGGAAAAACTGTTTTTT
CASSIPGEKLFF
>once|TRBD1|16|TRBJ1-2|TRBV7-8
TGTGCCAGCAGCTTAGCCAGGACAGGGTTTTTGGAAGGCTACACCTTC
CASSLARTGFLEGYTF
>-|TRBD2|14|TRBJ2-5|TRBV6-5
TGTGCCAGCTGCAGCGGGGGGGCCGGGGAGACCCAGTACTTC
CASCSGGAGETQYF
>-|TRBD2|18|TRBJ2-2|TRBV7-6
TGTGCCAGCAGCTCACCGTCGGGAGGCAGGGTGGGCACCGGGGAGCTGTTTTTT
CASSSPSGGRVGTGELFF
>-|-|13|TRBJ1-2|TRBV7-3
TGTGCCAGCAGCTCATCTTCAGGATCTGGCTACACCTTC
CASSSSSGSGYTF
>-|TRBD2|16|TRBJ2-7|TRBV27
TGTGCCAGCAGTTTCCTAGCGGGGGGATTAACCTACGAGCAGTACTTC
CASSFLAGGLTYEQYF
>-|-|12|TRBJ2-1|TRBV7-9
TGTGCCAGCAGCATCAGGGTCAATGAGCAGTTCTTC
CASSIRVNEQFF
>-|TRBD2|13|TRBJ2-1|TRBV29-1
TGCAGCGTTGAGCAGGGAGGGTACAATGAGCAGTTCTTC
CSVEQGGYNEQFF
>once|TRBD2|16|TRBJ2-2|TRBV7-2
TGTGCCAGCAGGACTAGCGGGGGCGTCGGCACCGGGGAGCTGTTTTTT
CASRTSGGVGTGELFF
>-|-|13|TRBJ1-6|TRBV6-2/TRBV6-3
TGTGCCAGCGGCCGACAGTTCAATTCACCCCTCCACTTT
CASGRQFNSPLHF
>-|-|15|TRBJ1-5|TRBV6-5
TGTGCCAGCAGTTCTTCAGGGGTGGGGAATCAGCCCCAGCATTTT
CASSSSGVGNQPQHF
>-|TRBD1|15|TRBJ1-4|TRBV6-5
TGTGCCAGCTCCCCAATTGACAGGGGCCGGGAAAAACTGTTTTTT
CASSPIDRGREKLFF
>once|-|18|TRBJ2-6|TRBV19
TGTGCCAGTAAAAGTCTGGGCGACGGAAACTCTGGGGCCAACGTCCTGACTTTC
CASKSLGDGNSGANVLTF
>-|-|13|TRBJ1-5|TRBV6-2/TRBV6-3
TGTGCCAGCAGTTACACCCTCAATCAGCCCCAGCATTTT
CASSYTLNQPQHF